This entry lists 23 T cell receptor beta chains sequenced from one sample in a study of shared clonotypes between healthy human individuals. Generated by immunoSEQ multiplex PCR, the TCRdb table keeps only in-frame clones and is missing some. This sample has some 1,900,000 clones, with about 94% found just once. Positive CCR7 selection of CD45RO-negative cells yielded the naive CD8 cells, and terminally differentiated effector memory CD45RA+ cells were excluded. Material: naive CD8+ T cells sorted from blood. The receptors were sampled from a man between 18 and 35 years old in good health.

To note about this clone: Distinct nucleotide sequences in the sample also encode this CDR3. The chain recombines TRBV11-2 with TRBJ2-7; 10 bases are a match to TRBD1. Losses at the gene ends were 1 base for V and 4 bases for J; bases not matched to a gene: 1. The CDR3 has 14 amino acids. Per the germline V gene, CDR1 is SGHAT and CDR2 is FQNNGV. The CDR3 DNA reads TGTGCCAGCAGCTTAGGGGGACAGGGGTACGAGCAGTACTTC. Protein sequence: CASSLGGQGYEQYF. Looking up the rest from reference TRBV11-2 and TRBJ2-7 gives the full variable domain: EAGVAQSPRYKIIEKRQSVAFWCNPISGHATLYWYQQILGQGPKLLIQFQNNGVVDDSQLPKDRFSAERLKGVDSTLKIQPAKLEDSAVYLCASSLGGQGYEQYFGPGTRLTVT.

The chain couples TRBV11-2 to TRBJ2-7; tentatively, D is TRBD1 (6 bases). CDR1 and CDR2 (germline): SGHAT, FQNNGV. Trimming removed 5 bases at V and 5 bases at J, with 16 bases between. The CDR3 sequence is 14 residues long. The DNA for the CDR3 is TGTGCCAGCAGCCTGTCTGAGGGACACCACGAGCAGTACTTC. Translation gives CASSLSEGHHEQYF.

V and J are TRBV9 and TRBJ2-7; TRBD1 is a possible D gene (5 bases). Germline CDR1 is SGDLS and CDR2 is YYNGEE. The CDR3 totals 13 residues. The ends were cut back, 3 bases at V and 2 bases at J, with 9 bases in the middle. The CDR3 sequence: CASSGSTAYEQYF. The CDR3 bases are TGTGCCAGCAGCGGATCGACAGCCTACGAGCAGTACTTC. Together with reference TRBV9 and TRBJ2-7, the CDR3 gives the full variable domain: DSGVTQTPKHLITATGQRVTLRCSPRSGDLSVYWYQQSLDQGLQFLIQYYNGEERAKGNILERFSAQQFPDLHSELNLSSLELGDSALYFCASSGSTAYEQYFGPGTRLTVT.

This chain links TRBV28 with TRBJ2-1, with D possibly matching TRBD2 (7 bases). Germline-derived CDR1 and CDR2 are MDHEN and SYDVKM. This CDR3 is built from 16 residues. Trimming took 2 bases from V and 0 from J, leaving 11 bases between them. The chain's CDR3 is CASSLIAGASYNEQFF. DNA for the CDR3: TGTGCCAGCAGTTTAATCGCGGGGGCCTCCTACAATGAGCAGTTCTTC.

The rearrangement uses TRBV5-4 and TRBJ1-4, with 8 bases matching TRBD1. Per the germline V gene, CDR1 is SGHNT and CDR2 is YYREEE (reference sequence). J was trimmed by 8 bases and V by 1 base; bases with no gene match: 4. This CDR3 region has 14 residues. The CDR3: CASSLWDRQEKLFF. The CDR3 region has the DNA TGTGCCAGCAGCTTGTGGGACAGGCAGGAAAAACTGTTTTTT.

The chain uses TRBV5-1 and TRBJ1-2; the match to TRBD1 covers 8 bases. Germline assignment: CDR1 SGHRS and CDR2 YFSETQ. The CDR3 covers 16 residues. Trimming cost V 5 bases and J 5 bases; bases outside gene matches: 14. The CDR3 reads CASRPGQGRFLYGYTF. The CDR3 DNA reads as TGCGCCAGCAGACCCGGACAGGGCCGATTTCTATATGGCTACACCTTC.

CDR3 nucleotides: TGTGCCTGGGGATGGACTAGCGGGAGGCCACAGTTCTTC. This encodes CAWGWTSGRPQFF. V usage is TRBV30 and J usage is TRBJ2-1; 14 bases align to TRBD2. Germline V gene data show CDR1 as GTSNPN and CDR2 as SVGIG (reference sequence). The J segment lost 13 bases and the V segment lost 5 bases, leaving 7 bases of the junction unmatched. The CDR3 runs 13 residues.

This chain joins TRBV27 and TRBJ2-7; tentatively, D is TRBD1 or TRBD2 (5 bases each). There are 13 residues in the CDR3. Deletions cut 5 bases from V and 1 base from J, with 9 bases between. Germline-derived CDR1 and CDR2 are MNHEY and SMNVEV (reference sequence). The CDR3 protein is CASSTGPSYEQYF. Written as DNA, the CDR3 is TGTGCCAGCAGTACGGGACCGTCCTACGAGCAGTACTTC.

The chain is built from TRBV5-1 and TRBJ1-2, with D maybe TRBD1 (6 bases). The CDR3 totals 15 residues. With 6 bases removed from V and 0 bases from J, the gap between germline ends came to 15 bases. From germline, CDR1 is SGHRS and CDR2 YFSETQ. CDR3 region: CASTLVTGSNYGYTF. CDR3 DNA: TGCGCCAGCACGTTAGTGACAGGATCTAACTATGGCTACACCTTC.

The chain employs TRBV13 and TRBJ2-3; D gene uncertain. V lost 7 bases and J lost 6, with 14 bases in between. This CDR3 is built from 13 residues. Germline CDR1 reads PRHDT; CDR2 reads FYEKMQ (reference sequence). CDR3: CASTPLGFDTQYF. The DNA for the CDR3 is TGTGCCAGCACTCCCTTGGGTTTCGATACGCAGTATTTT.

The chain couples TRBV11-3 to TRBJ1-4, with D tentatively TRBD1 (5 bases). The CDR3 is 15 residues long. Germline V gene lookup returns CDR1 SGHNT and CDR2 YENEEA. Trimming took off 1 base at V and 4 bases at J, with 10 bases between the two ends. The CDR3, as DNA: TGTGCCAGCAGCTTAGGTGACAGCTATAATGAAAAACTGTTTTTT. It codes for CASSLGDSYNEKLFF.

The CDR3 spells CASSPGLAGAYNEQFF. CDR3 in DNA: TGTGCCAGCAGCCCGGGACTAGCGGGAGCCTACAATGAGCAGTTCTTC. This sequence joins TRBV7-2 and TRBJ2-1; 14 bases are shared with TRBD2. The V and J ends lost 5 bases and 2 bases, in that order; junction bases with no gene match: 2. Per germline, CDR1 SGHTA and CDR2 FQGNSA. There are 16 residues in the CDR3.

V and J are TRBV5-5 and TRBJ2-3, with 12 bases identical to TRBD2. The V and J ends lost 2 bases and 4 bases, in that order; junction bases with no gene match: 2. CDR1 is SGHKS, CDR2 YYEKEE, per germline (reference sequence). The CDR3 sequence is 15 residues long. The CDR3 DNA reads as TGTGCCAGCAGCTTTCTAGCGGGAGGGCCAGATACGCAGTATTTT. Protein product: CASSFLAGGPDTQYF.

This chain joins TRBV27 and TRBJ2-6, with no clear D. V dropped 5 bases and J dropped 4 bases, with 12 bases sitting between them. Germline V gene sequence: CDR1 MNHEY, CDR2 SMNVEV (reference sequence). CDR3 length equals 15 residues. The CDR3 reads CASSPLGSGANVLTF. In DNA, the CDR3 is TGTGCCAGCAGTCCCCTGGGTTCGGGGGCCAACGTCCTGACTTTC.

The chain uses TRBV7-2 and TRBJ2-7, with 7 bases aligning to TRBD1. CDR1 is SGHTA and CDR2 is FQGNSA in the germline V gene. Trimming took 5 bases from V and 7 from J; bases not matched to a gene: 17. The CDR3 totals 16 residues. The CDR3 region is CASSLLTGTAPFEQYF. The CDR3 DNA sequence: TGTGCCAGCAGCCTCTTGACCGGGACAGCTCCATTTGAGCAGTACTTC.

The V and J genes are TRBV9 and TRBJ2-1, with 8 bases matching TRBD2. CDR3 length equals 15 residues. Germline CDR1 and CDR2: SGDLS and YYNGEE. Trimming cost V 3 bases and J 4 bases; bases outside gene matches: 6. The CDR3 DNA follows: TGTGCCAGCAGCGCCGGGACTAGGGTATACAATGAGCAGTTCTTC. The encoded protein is CASSAGTRVYNEQFF.

The V gene is TRBV28, the J gene TRBJ1-5; D is unclear. Germline CDR1 and CDR2: MDHEN and SYDVKM. The V end was cut by 6 bases, the J end by 2 bases, with 20 bases between. The CDR3 contains 17 residues. The CDR3: CASRARQQLVGNQPQHF. The CDR3 region has the DNA TGTGCCAGCAGGGCCAGGCAGCAGCTTGTTGGCAATCAGCCCCAGCATTTT. The entire variable domain, with the rest obtained from reference TRBV28 and TRBJ1-5, is as follows: DVKVTQSSRYLVKRTGEKVFLECVQDMDHENMFWYRQDPGLGLRLIYFSYDVKMKEKGDIPEGYSVSREKKERFSLILESASTNQTSMYLCASRARQQLVGNQPQHFGDGTRLSIL.

V is TRBV27 and J is TRBJ1-5, with a tentative D call TRBD1 (5 bases). CDR1 MNHEY and CDR2 SMNVEV come from the germline V gene (reference sequence). V lost 3 bases and J 3 bases, leaving 18 bases between the germline ends. This CDR3 is 17 amino acids long. CDR3 nucleotides: TGTGCCAGCAGTTTGTTGGGGGTTGGGCAGCCCAATCAGCCCCAGCATTTT. The encoded protein is CASSLLGVGQPNQPQHF.

This clone has a single count. The chain has TRBV6-4 and TRBJ2-1, with D possibly TRBD1 on 5 matching bases. The CDR3 covers 15 residues. Germline values: CDR1 MRHNA, CDR2 SNTAGT. V was trimmed by 0 bases and J by 2 bases, leaving 8 bases between them. The CDR3 region is CASSDSPGPYNEQFF. In DNA form, the CDR3 reads TGTGCCAGCAGTGACTCCCCAGGGCCCTACAATGAGCAGTTCTTC.

This CDR3 is CASSLANTDTQYF. CDR3 nucleotides: TGTGCCAGCTCCCTAGCGAACACAGATACGCAGTATTTT. The chain joins TRBV9 to TRBJ2-3; maybe TRBD2 (6 bases). This CDR3 is 13 amino acids long. Germline V gives CDR1 SGDLS, CDR2 YYNGEE. V was shortened by 7 bases and J by 2 bases, with 11 bases between the two germline ends. The full variable domain, rest sourced from reference TRBV9 and TRBJ2-3, is DSGVTQTPKHLITATGQRVTLRCSPRSGDLSVYWYQQSLDQGLQFLIQYYNGEERAKGNILERFSAQQFPDLHSELNLSSLELGDSALYFCASSLANTDTQYFGPGTRLTVL.

J is TRBJ1-2 and V is TRBV19; the D gene is possibly TRBD1 (5 bases). Deletions cut 5 bases from V and 4 bases from J, with 17 bases between. Germline CDR1 is LNHDA and CDR2 is SQIVND (reference sequence). The CDR3 spans 15 residues. The CDR3 region has the DNA TGTGCCAGTAGTCCGGAAGGGGCACGGTTCTATGGCTACACCTTC. Protein: CASSPEGARFYGYTF.

The chain links TRBV5-4 to TRBJ2-2; tentatively, D is TRBD2 (6 bases). The CDR3 totals 16 residues. With 4 bases removed from V and 7 bases from J, the gap between germline ends came to 20 bases. Germline values: CDR1 SGHNT, CDR2 YYREEE (reference sequence). The CDR3 protein is CASSRGGEGAGGELFF. CDR3 DNA: TGTGCCAGCAGCCGGGGTGGGGAAGGAGCGGGCGGGGAGCTGTTTTTT.

The gene calls are TRBV28 and TRBJ2-7; 10 bases are shared with TRBD1. J gave up 3 bases and V 6 bases, and 14 bases lay outside the gene matches. The length of the CDR3 is 17 residues. The germline CDR1 and CDR2 sequences are MDHEN and SYDVKM. CDR3 residues: CASSFSPRQGAIYEQYF. In nucleotides, the CDR3 is TGTGCCAGCAGCTTCTCCCCTCGACAGGGGGCGATCTACGAGCAGTACTTC.